The 26 T cell receptor beta chains reported below all come from one sample, sequenced in a study of cytomegalovirus exposure and HLA in healthy donors. Produced via immunoSEQ multiplex PCR; TCRdb's table is partial and in-frame only. The sample has roughly 130,000 clones; roughly nine tenths are singletons. The sequencing sample was made of PBMCs. These receptors were collected from a young man in good health and CMV-seronegative.

The chain links TRBV5-1 to TRBJ2-7, with 8 bases identical to TRBD1. The CDR3 extends over 16 amino acids. CDR1 and CDR2 from the germline V gene are SGHRS and YFSETQ. After removal of 4 bases from V and 0 bases from J, the junction contained 9 bases not matched to a gene. CDR3 bases: TGCGCCAGCAGCCCTAGGACAGGGCAAATCTCCTACGAGCAGTACTTC. Protein sequence: CASSPRTGQISYEQYF.

The V call is TRBV5-1, the J call TRBJ1-2; the D is unclear. The V end lost 0 bases, the J end lost 7 bases, and 10 bases lay between the germline ends. The CDR3 sequence is 13 residues long. The V gene's germline CDR1 is SGHRS and CDR2 YFSETQ. CDR3 nucleotide sequence: TGCGCCAGCAGCTTGGGAGGAACTACTGGCTACACCTTC. Encoded protein: CASSLGGTTGYTF.

This rearrangement joins TRBV7-9 to TRBJ1-5; D uncertain. Per germline, CDR1 SEHNR and CDR2 FQNEAQ (reference sequence). This CDR3 comprises 13 residues. The V end lost 4 bases, the J end lost 5 bases, and 9 bases lay between the germline ends. This CDR3 is CASSSLGHQPQHF. In nucleotides, the CDR3 is TGTGCCAGCAGCTCGCTTGGGCATCAGCCCCAGCATTTT.

The table lists this clone with a count of one. V usage is TRBV29-1 and J usage is TRBJ2-4; TRBD2 agrees at 7 bases. In germline, CDR1 is SQVTM, CDR2 ANQGSEA. The CDR3 runs 13 residues. The V gene end was trimmed by 5 bases and the J gene end by 3 bases; junction bases not matched to a gene: 4. The DNA for the CDR3 is TGCAGCGTTTGGGGGGGGGACAAAAACATTCAGTACTTC. This sequence encodes CSVWGGDKNIQYF.

This clone showed up just once. The CDR3 sequence: CASSSGLAGGGDTQYF. The CDR3 DNA sequence: TGTGCCAGCAGCTCGGGACTAGCGGGGGGTGGGGATACGCAGTATTTT. V usage is TRBV7-9 and J usage is TRBJ2-3; 15 positions agree with TRBD2. The J segment lost 6 bases and the V segment lost 4 bases, leaving 5 bases of the junction unmatched. CDR1 is SEHNR and CDR2 is FQNEAQ in the germline V gene (reference sequence). The CDR3 totals 16 residues.

The chain is built from TRBV6-6 and TRBJ1-2, with a weak D call TRBD1 (5 bases). This CDR3 is 13 amino acids long. V dropped 8 bases and J dropped 8 bases, with 18 bases sitting between them. The germline V gene encodes CDR1 MNHNY and CDR2 SVGAGI (reference sequence). DNA for the CDR3: TGTGCCAGCCAACGGAGCGGGGCGGAAGGCTACACCTTC. Its protein is CASQRSGAEGYTF.

The chain employs TRBV19 and TRBJ1-2; the D gene is possibly TRBD1 (6 bases). Trimming took off 3 bases at V and 2 bases at J, with 13 bases between the two ends. Germline V gives CDR1 LNHDA, CDR2 SQIVND (reference sequence). This CDR3 has 15 residues. Written as DNA, the CDR3 is TGTGCCAGTAGTATGGGTATGACAGGAAACTATGGCTACACCTTC. It codes for CASSMGMTGNYGYTF.

CDR3 region: CASSAPFRSNQPQHF. CDR3 coding DNA: TGTGCCAGCAGTGCCCCATTCAGGTCCAATCAGCCCCAGCATTTT. The chain couples TRBV6-5 to TRBJ1-5; D call uncertain. Germline-derived CDR1 and CDR2 are MNHEY and SVGAGI. V was cut by 5 bases and J by 3 bases, with 14 bases left in between. There are 15 residues in the CDR3.

CDR3 sequence reads: CAISGFTGDTQYF. Here the CDR3 DNA reads TGTGCCATCAGTGGGTTTACGGGAGATACGCAGTATTTT. The V and J genes are TRBV10-3 and TRBJ2-3; D remains unclear. V was pared by 4 bases and J by 5 bases, with 10 bases between. The CDR3 totals 13 residues. Germline CDR1 and CDR2: ENHRY and SYGVKD.

The chain links TRBV7-8 to TRBJ2-7; 13 bases are a match to TRBD2. CDR1 is SGHVS and CDR2 is FQNEAQ in the germline V gene. J was trimmed by 3 bases and V by 2 bases; bases with no gene match: 10. The CDR3 is 18 amino acids. The CDR3 DNA reads TGTGCCAGCAGCTTATCGACTAGCGGGAGGCCCCACCACTACGAGCAGTACTTC. Its translation: CASSLSTSGRPHHYEQYF.

This chain uses TRBV30 with TRBJ2-7, with no clear D. CDR1 GTSNPN and CDR2 SVGIG come from the germline V gene (reference sequence). V shed 2 bases and J shed 4 bases, with 9 bases lying between them. There are 12 residues in the CDR3. The CDR3 DNA is TGTGCCTGGAGTACGGCGGTATACGAGCAGTACTTC. Its protein product is CAWSTAVYEQYF. Based on the CDR3 plus reference TRBV30 and TRBJ2-7, the full variable domain is SQTIHQWPATLVQPVGSPLSLECTVEGTSNPNLYWYRQAAGRGLQLLFYSVGIGQISSEVPQNLSASRPQDRQFILSSKKLLLSDSGFYLCAWSTAVYEQYFGPGTRLTVT.

V is TRBV9 and J is TRBJ2-2, with D perhaps TRBD2 (6 bases). CDR3 size: 15 residues. CDR1 SGDLS and CDR2 YYNGEE come from the germline V gene. The germline V and J ends were trimmed by 3 bases and 5 bases, with 14 bases remaining between them. CDR3 residues: CASSARGYGTGELFF. The CDR3 region has the DNA TGTGCCAGCAGCGCCCGGGGGTATGGGACCGGGGAGCTGTTTTTT.

V is TRBV6-6 and J is TRBJ2-6; 9 positions agree with TRBD2. The CDR3 totals 15 residues. V shed 11 bases and J 1 base; nucleotides not matched to a gene: 6. Per the germline V gene, CDR1 is MNHNY and CDR2 is SVGAGI (reference sequence). The CDR3 coding sequence is TGTGCCGGTGCGGGGGGGGCGTCTGGGGCCAACGTCCTGACTTTC. Translation: CAGAGGASGANVLTF.

The chain is built from TRBV5-1 and TRBJ2-1; 7 bases line up with TRBD2. CDR3 size: 12 residues. Trimming at V came to 3 bases and at J to 6 bases, leaving 0 bases not matched to a gene. Per the germline V gene, CDR1 is SGHRS and CDR2 is YFSETQ. As DNA, the CDR3 is TGCGCCAGCAGCTGGACTAGCAATGAGCAGTTCTTC. This gives the protein CASSWTSNEQFF.

The chain recombines TRBV5-6 with TRBJ1-2; 7 positions agree with TRBD1. V lost 5 bases, J lost 8 bases, and 12 bases stayed unmatched. The CDR3 loop spans 14 amino acids. Germline-derived CDR1 and CDR2 are SGHDT and YYEEEE. For the CDR3, the DNA is TGTGCCAGCAGACCGACCGGGGGACAGCACGGCTACACCTTC. Its protein product is CASRPTGGQHGYTF.

This sequence joins TRBV7-9 and TRBJ1-2; 7 bases match TRBD1. This CDR3 region has 13 residues. Germline assignment: CDR1 SEHNR and CDR2 FQNEAQ (reference sequence). V dropped 4 bases and J dropped 5; count of bases not matched to a gene: 4. In nucleotides, the CDR3 is TGTGCCAGCAGCTCGACAGGGACGTATGGCTACACCTTC. Translated, it gives CASSSTGTYGYTF.

DNA for the CDR3: TGTGCCAGCAGTCCACTAGGGACAGGGATCTACGAGCAGTACTTC. This encodes CASSPLGTGIYEQYF. The chain recombines TRBV6-1 with TRBJ2-7; TRBD1 agrees at 9 bases. Germline V gene sequence: CDR1 MNHNS, CDR2 SASEGT. The CDR3 has 15 amino acids. With 5 bases clipped from V and 3 bases from J, the junction kept 8 bases outside the gene matches.

This clone was seen a single time. The chain uses TRBV4-1 and TRBJ1-4; D perhaps matches TRBD1 (5 bases). Trimming removed 3 bases from V and 6 bases from J, with 14 bases in between. The CDR3 covers 15 residues. CDR1 is MGHRA and CDR2 is YSYEKL in the germline V gene. The CDR3 is CASSQIWGVHEKLFF. CDR3 in DNA: TGCGCCAGCAGCCAGATCTGGGGGGTCCATGAAAAACTGTTTTTT.

This chain uses TRBV30 with TRBJ2-2; the D is unclear. V was pared by 0 bases and J by 3 bases, with 8 bases between. Germline lookup yields CDR1 GTSNPN and CDR2 SVGIG (reference sequence). CDR3 length: 14 amino acids. CDR3 sequence reads: CAWSVLSYTGELFF. In DNA, the CDR3 is TGTGCCTGGAGTGTCCTCTCCTACACCGGGGAGCTGTTTTTT. The full variable domain, completed using reference TRBV30 and TRBJ2-2, is SQTIHQWPATLVQPVGSPLSLECTVEGTSNPNLYWYRQAAGRGLQLLFYSVGIGQISSEVPQNLSASRPQDRQFILSSKKLLLSDSGFYLCAWSVLSYTGELFFGEGSRLTVL.

This clone has just one count. The chain employs TRBV25-1 and TRBJ2-1; a weak D match, TRBD1 (6 bases). Trimming cost V 5 bases and J 6 bases, with 11 bases left between them. CDR3 size: 13 residues. Per the germline V gene, CDR1 is MGHDK and CDR2 is SYGVNS. The CDR3 DNA sequence: TGTGCCAGCAGTACAGGGTTTGTCAATGAGCAGTTCTTC. This gives the protein CASSTGFVNEQFF.

This clone was seen repeatedly, ten times or more. The gene calls are TRBV15 and TRBJ2-7; D unclear. The germline V gene encodes CDR1 LNHNV and CDR2 YYDKDF (reference sequence). The CDR3 consists of 13 residues. Deletions cut 0 bases from V and 3 bases from J, with 6 bases between. This CDR3 reads CATSRDSGYEQYF. In nucleotides, the CDR3 is TGTGCCACCAGCAGAGATTCCGGCTACGAGCAGTACTTC.

The gene calls are TRBV6-5 and TRBJ1-1; no clear D gene. The CDR3 covers 14 residues. CDR1 MNHEY and CDR2 SVGAGI come from the germline V gene. V shed 5 bases and J shed 3 bases, with 13 bases lying between them. CDR3 DNA: TGTGCCAGCAGTCCTTTTGCCGGGGACACTGAAGCTTTCTTT. This encodes CASSPFAGDTEAFF.

This rearrangement joins TRBV4-1 to TRBJ2-1; 8 bases map to TRBD2. V was pared by 1 base and J by 10 bases, with 3 bases of the junction left unmatched. Germline lookup yields CDR1 MGHRA and CDR2 YSYEKL. The CDR3 covers 13 residues. Written as DNA, the CDR3 is TGCGCCAGCAGCCAAGCCAGCGGGGGAGAGCAGTTCTTC. It encodes CASSQASGGEQFF.

The V call is TRBV6-1, the J call TRBJ2-7; 11 positions match TRBD1. The CDR3 totals 14 residues. CDR1 is MNHNS and CDR2 is SASEGT in the germline V gene. V trimming: 0 bases; J trimming: 5 bases; junction bases outside the gene matches: 0. The CDR3 DNA reads as TGTGCCAGCAGTGAAGCGGGACAGGGGGACGAGCAGTACTTC. Its translation is CASSEAGQGDEQYF.

The genes are TRBV28 and TRBJ2-7; tentatively, D is TRBD2 (5 bases). Germline V lookup: CDR1 MDHEN, CDR2 SYDVKM. V lost 6 bases and J 0 bases, leaving 15 bases between the germline ends. This CDR3 contains 15 residues. CDR3: CASSLGRSGSYEQYF. The CDR3 bases are TGTGCCAGCAGCTTGGGGAGAAGCGGCTCCTACGAGCAGTACTTC. Full variable domain (outside the CDR3, taken from reference TRBV28 and TRBJ2-7): DVKVTQSSRYLVKRTGEKVFLECVQDMDHENMFWYRQDPGLGLRLIYFSYDVKMKEKGDIPEGYSVSREKKERFSLILESASTNQTSMYLCASSLGRSGSYEQYFGPGTRLTVT.

The chain combines TRBV4-2 with TRBJ1-2; tentative D call: TRBD1 (5 bases). The germline V gene encodes CDR1 LGHNA and CDR2 YNFKEQ. V gave up 0 bases and J gave up 4 bases, with 12 bases separating them. The CDR3 runs 15 residues. CDR3 in amino acids: CASSQDEGEGYGYTF. CDR3 DNA: TGTGCCAGCAGCCAAGACGAAGGGGAAGGCTATGGCTACACCTTC.